These T cell receptor beta chains were read from a single sample in a study of T cells after yellow fever vaccination. From the 5' RACE reads, TCRdb called clonotypes with MiXCR, one entry per CDR3 protein. Among about 350,000 distinct CDR3 sequences listed, 7% to 9% were seen once. The specimen was PBMCs, collected 35 to 50 days after the first yellow fever vaccination. The receptors derive from a man aged 18 to 30 who received the YFV17D yellow fever vaccine. Both conserved end residues are part of each CDR3. A D gene is named only where the DNA matches it firmly. The listing skips clone size in some rows; elsewhere it reads once, few, many or a size class.

v_call: TRBV12-3/TRBV12-4
d_call: -
cdr3_length: 11
j_call: TRBJ2-7
clone_size: many
cdr3_nt: TGTGCCAGCAGTTCCCGTTACGAGCAGTACTTC
cdr3_aa: CASSSRYEQYF

v_call: TRBV10-3
d_call: -
cdr3_length: 12
j_call: TRBJ2-3
clone_size: -
cdr3_nt: TGTGCCATCACCTCCGACCAGCATACGCAGTATTTT
cdr3_aa: CAITSDQHTQYF

v_call: TRBV18
d_call: -
cdr3_length: 15
j_call: TRBJ2-3
clone_size: many
cdr3_nt: TGTGCCAGCTCACCAGGACAGCCCCGCACAGATACGCAGTATTTT
cdr3_aa: CASSPGQPRTDTQYF

v_call: TRBV12-3/TRBV12-4
d_call: TRBD1
cdr3_length: 16
j_call: TRBJ1-5
clone_size: -
cdr3_nt: TGTGCCAGCAGTTTAGCCGGGACAGGTGGCAATCAGCCCCAGCATTTT
cdr3_aa: CASSLAGTGGNQPQHF

v_call: TRBV6-5
d_call: -
cdr3_length: 15
j_call: TRBJ2-1
clone_size: few
cdr3_nt: TGTGCCAGCAGTTACCGGAGCACACCCAACAATGAGCAGTTCTTC
cdr3_aa: CASSYRSTPNNEQFF

v_call: TRBV7-9
d_call: -
cdr3_length: 15
j_call: TRBJ2-3
clone_size: few
cdr3_nt: TGTGCCAGCAGCTCCATGACCGACTTCACAGATACGCAGTATTTT
cdr3_aa: CASSSMTDFTDTQYF

v_call: TRBV24-1
d_call: -
cdr3_length: 10
j_call: TRBJ2-1
clone_size: few
cdr3_nt: TGTGCCACCAAGGGCGAAGAGCAGTTCTTC
cdr3_aa: CATKGEEQFF

v_call: TRBV5-1
d_call: TRBD2
cdr3_length: 14
j_call: TRBJ2-4
clone_size: many
cdr3_nt: TGCGCCAGCAGCTCGGAGCGGGGCTTGTTCATTCAGTACTTC
cdr3_aa: CASSSERGLFIQYF

v_call: TRBV27
d_call: TRBD1
cdr3_length: 19
j_call: TRBJ1-5
clone_size: -
cdr3_nt: TGTGCCAGCAGTTTAATGGGCGGGACAGGGGATTATGGCAATCAGCCCCAGCATTTT
cdr3_aa: CASSLMGGTGDYGNQPQHF

v_call: TRBV16
d_call: TRBD2
cdr3_length: 15
j_call: TRBJ2-1
clone_size: few
cdr3_nt: TGTGCCAGCAGCCGAAGCGGGGGTCCCTACAATGAGCAGTTCTTC
cdr3_aa: CASSRSGGPYNEQFF

v_call: TRBV6-5
d_call: -
cdr3_length: 14
j_call: TRBJ2-5
clone_size: few
cdr3_nt: TGTGCCAGCAGTTACACTTTGGCTTTGGGAACCCAGTACTTC
cdr3_aa: CASSYTLALGTQYF

v_call: TRBV5-1
d_call: -
cdr3_length: 14
j_call: TRBJ2-1
clone_size: -
cdr3_nt: TGCGCCAGCAGCGGCGGCACAGAGTACAATGAGCAGTTCTTC
cdr3_aa: CASSGGTEYNEQFF

v_call: TRBV5-5
d_call: TRBD1
cdr3_length: 13
j_call: TRBJ1-2
clone_size: few
cdr3_nt: TGTGCCAGCAGACGCGGACAGGGCCATGGCTACACCTTC
cdr3_aa: CASRRGQGHGYTF

v_call: TRBV7-3
d_call: -
cdr3_length: 16
j_call: TRBJ1-1
clone_size: -
cdr3_nt: TGTGCCAGCAGCAGTATTAATCGGGAACCTAACACTGAAGCTTTCTTT
cdr3_aa: CASSSINREPNTEAFF

v_call: TRBV5-1
d_call: -
cdr3_length: 14
j_call: TRBJ1-1
clone_size: -
cdr3_nt: TGCGCCAGCAGCCCCATCCCCGGGAACACTGAAGCTTTCTTT
cdr3_aa: CASSPIPGNTEAFF

v_call: TRBV7-9
d_call: -
cdr3_length: 12
j_call: TRBJ2-3
clone_size: few
cdr3_nt: TGTGCCAGCAGCTACGGCAAAGATACGCAGTATTTT
cdr3_aa: CASSYGKDTQYF

v_call: TRBV12-3/TRBV12-4
d_call: -
cdr3_length: 13
j_call: TRBJ1-4
clone_size: -
cdr3_nt: TGTGCCAGCAGTTGGGGCCAAGGGGAAAAACTGTTTTTT
cdr3_aa: CASSWGQGEKLFF

v_call: TRBV7-2
d_call: -
cdr3_length: 16
j_call: TRBJ2-5
clone_size: many
cdr3_nt: TGTGCCAGCAGCCCTAACCCACGGGGACTCATGGAGACCCAGTACTTC
cdr3_aa: CASSPNPRGLMETQYF

v_call: TRBV28
d_call: -
cdr3_length: 15
j_call: TRBJ1-2
clone_size: few
cdr3_nt: TGTGCCAGCACTCACTCGGGGGGCAGGACCTATGGCTACACCTTC
cdr3_aa: CASTHSGGRTYGYTF

v_call: TRBV5-1
d_call: TRBD2
cdr3_length: 14
j_call: TRBJ2-5
clone_size: many
cdr3_nt: TGCGCCAGCAGACCCGGGGGGTACCAAGAGACCCAGTACTTC
cdr3_aa: CASRPGGYQETQYF

v_call: TRBV12-3/TRBV12-4
d_call: TRBD2
cdr3_length: 14
j_call: TRBJ2-3
clone_size: many
cdr3_nt: TGTGCCAGCAGTGGGACTACTAGCACAGATACGCAGTATTTT
cdr3_aa: CASSGTTSTDTQYF

v_call: TRBV5-1
d_call: -
cdr3_length: 15
j_call: TRBJ2-1
clone_size: few
cdr3_nt: TGCGCCAGCAGCTTGGCGCGGGCTTCCTACAATGAGCAGTTCTTC
cdr3_aa: CASSLARASYNEQFF

v_call: TRBV5-4
d_call: -
cdr3_length: 16
j_call: TRBJ2-3
clone_size: -
cdr3_nt: TGTGCCAGCAGCTTTCAGAGGGCCCTTTCCCCAGATACGCAGTATTTT
cdr3_aa: CASSFQRALSPDTQYF

v_call: TRBV2
d_call: -
cdr3_length: 15
j_call: TRBJ2-5
clone_size: many
cdr3_nt: TGTGCCAGCAACCTTGCCCGGTCATACCAAGAGACCCAGTACTTC
cdr3_aa: CASNLARSYQETQYF

v_call: TRBV7-9
d_call: TRBD1
cdr3_length: 15
j_call: TRBJ1-2
clone_size: few
cdr3_nt: TGTGCCAGCAGCTTATCGGGACAGGAGAACTATGGCTACACCTTC
cdr3_aa: CASSLSGQENYGYTF

v_call: TRBV5-1
d_call: -
cdr3_length: 12
j_call: TRBJ2-5
clone_size: many
cdr3_nt: TGCGCCAGCAGCCAAATCCAAGAGACCCAGTACTTC
cdr3_aa: CASSQIQETQYF

v_call: TRBV20-1
d_call: -
cdr3_length: 15
j_call: TRBJ2-3
clone_size: -
cdr3_nt: TGCAGTGCTAGAGATCCCCTGCGAGGCACAGATACGCAGTATTTT
cdr3_aa: CSARDPLRGTDTQYF

v_call: TRBV12-3/TRBV12-4
d_call: TRBD1
cdr3_length: 15
j_call: TRBJ2-7
clone_size: -
cdr3_nt: TGTGCCAGCAGTAAACCCGGGACAGGAGGCTACGAGCAGTACTTC
cdr3_aa: CASSKPGTGGYEQYF

v_call: TRBV6-1
d_call: -
cdr3_length: 13
j_call: TRBJ1-2
clone_size: few
cdr3_nt: TGTGCCAGCAGCAAAAGCACTAACTATGGCTACACCTTC
cdr3_aa: CASSKSTNYGYTF

v_call: TRBV14
d_call: -
cdr3_length: 14
j_call: TRBJ2-1
clone_size: many
cdr3_nt: TGTGCCAGCAGCCAATTATCTAGGGACAATGAGCAGTTCTTC
cdr3_aa: CASSQLSRDNEQFF

v_call: TRBV13
d_call: -
cdr3_length: 15
j_call: TRBJ1-2
clone_size: few
cdr3_nt: TGTGCCAGCAGCTCTCCCCGGGTAACTAACTATGGCTACACCTTC
cdr3_aa: CASSSPRVTNYGYTF

v_call: TRBV20-1
d_call: TRBD2
cdr3_length: 16
j_call: TRBJ2-1
clone_size: -
cdr3_nt: TGCAGTGCTAGAGACATAGCGGGTGTGTCCTACAATGAGCAGTTCTTC
cdr3_aa: CSARDIAGVSYNEQFF

v_call: TRBV7-9
d_call: -
cdr3_length: 14
j_call: TRBJ1-6
clone_size: -
cdr3_nt: TGTGCCAGCAGCTTAGGATCGGATAATTCACCCCTCCACTTT
cdr3_aa: CASSLGSDNSPLHF

v_call: TRBV7-2
d_call: TRBD2
cdr3_length: 17
j_call: TRBJ2-1
clone_size: -
cdr3_nt: TGTGCCAGCAGCCCCGGGACTAGCGGGGGGTCCTACAATGAGCAGTTCTTC
cdr3_aa: CASSPGTSGGSYNEQFF

v_call: TRBV23-1
d_call: -
cdr3_length: 15
j_call: TRBJ1-5
clone_size: few
cdr3_nt: TGCGCCAGCAGTCGGAAAGGACAGTACAATCAGCCCCAGCATTTT
cdr3_aa: CASSRKGQYNQPQHF

v_call: TRBV7-9
d_call: -
cdr3_length: 15
j_call: TRBJ2-1
clone_size: few
cdr3_nt: TGTGCCAGCAGCTTGGTTTATCAGGGATTGAATGAGCAGTTCTTC
cdr3_aa: CASSLVYQGLNEQFF

v_call: TRBV5-1
d_call: TRBD2
cdr3_length: 16
j_call: TRBJ2-1
clone_size: few
cdr3_nt: TGCGCCAGCACCGCGACGACTAGCGGGGGGGTACGTGAGCAGTTCTTC
cdr3_aa: CASTATTSGGVREQFF

v_call: TRBV4-1
d_call: -
cdr3_length: 16
j_call: TRBJ1-6
clone_size: few
cdr3_nt: TGCGCCAGCAGCCCCCAGGTCGGGCAGGGCCATTCACCCCTCCACTTT
cdr3_aa: CASSPQVGQGHSPLHF

v_call: TRBV5-1
d_call: -
cdr3_length: 13
j_call: TRBJ1-2
clone_size: -
cdr3_nt: TGCGCCAGCAGCTTGGGGGCAGAGAATGGCTACACCTTC
cdr3_aa: CASSLGAENGYTF

v_call: TRBV5-5
d_call: -
cdr3_length: 16
j_call: TRBJ1-2
clone_size: many
cdr3_nt: TGTGCCAGCAGCTTGACCTACAGGGCTTCGGCCTATGGCTACACCTTC
cdr3_aa: CASSLTYRASAYGYTF

v_call: TRBV28
d_call: -
cdr3_length: 14
j_call: TRBJ2-3
clone_size: few
cdr3_nt: TGTGCCAGCAGTCCCTATTTTCCGGTAGATACGCAGTATTTT
cdr3_aa: CASSPYFPVDTQYF